Below, 32 T cell receptor beta chains from the same sample are listed, as sequenced in a study of blood T cell repertoires in COVID-19. Method: immunoSEQ multiplex PCR; TCRdb's copy keeps in-frame clones and lacks some. This sample yields roughly 260,000 clones, of which about 88% are seen a single time; about 4.1% belongs to the top ten. The sequencing input was peripheral blood. Every receptor here comes from a man aged 60-69 years who had recovered from COVID-19.

This CDR3 reads CASSYVEGPIYGYTF. For the CDR3, the DNA is TGTGCCAGCAGTTATGTGGAGGGACCTATCTATGGCTACACCTTC. The gene calls are TRBV6-5 and TRBJ1-2; the D gene is possibly TRBD1 (5 bases). Germline V gives CDR1 MNHEY, CDR2 SVGAGI. With 3 bases removed from V and 4 bases from J, the gap between germline ends came to 15 bases. The CDR3 totals 15 residues.

The rearrangement links TRBV5-8 to TRBJ1-5; D uncertain. CDR3 length equals 13 residues. V was pared by 2 bases and J by 2 bases, with 5 bases between. Germline CDR1 reads SGHTS; CDR2 reads YDEGEE. The CDR3 DNA follows: TGTGCCAGCAGCTTAGCGGGCAATCAGCCCCAGCATTTT. Amino acids: CASSLAGNQPQHF.

The V call is TRBV2, the J call TRBJ2-3; the match to TRBD2 covers 12 bases. There are 17 residues in the CDR3. Trimming removed 4 bases from V and 2 bases from J; junction bases left unmatched: 7. The germline V gene encodes CDR1 SNHLY and CDR2 FYNNEI. The CDR3 here is CASSAPRLAGVTDTQYF. The DNA for the CDR3 is TGTGCCAGCAGTGCCCCAAGACTAGCGGGGGTCACAGATACGCAGTATTTT. The full variable domain, rest sourced from reference TRBV2 and TRBJ2-3, is EPEVTQTPSHQVTQMGQEVILRCVPISNHLYFYWYRQILGQKVEFLVSFYNNEISEKSEIFDDQFSVERPDGSNFTLKIRSTKLEDSAMYFCASSAPRLAGVTDTQYFGPGTRLTVL.

The rearrangement joins TRBV18 to TRBJ1-2, with a possible D match to TRBD1 (5 bases). The CDR3 consists of 11 residues. V lost 3 bases and J lost 6, with 5 bases in between. Germline V gene lookup returns CDR1 KGHSH and CDR2 LQKENI. CDR3 amino acids: CASSPRDGYTF. The CDR3 DNA is TGTGCCAGCTCACCCAGGGATGGCTACACCTTC.

V usage is TRBV12-3 or TRBV12-4 and J usage is TRBJ1-2; unclear D gene. Deletions cut 3 bases from V and 8 bases from J, with 13 bases between. There are 13 residues in the CDR3. CDR3 amino acids: CASSFLGEGGYTF. As DNA, the CDR3 is TGTGCCAGCAGTTTTCTCGGAGAGGGAGGCTACACCTTC.

This rearrangement joins TRBV3-1 (or the pseudogene TRBV3-2) to TRBJ1-2; D uncertain. V shed 0 bases and J shed 4 bases, with 15 bases lying between them. The CDR3 has 16 amino acids. CDR1 is LGHDT and CDR2 is YNNKEL in the germline V gene (reference sequence). CDR3 nucleotides: TGTGCCAGCAGCCAAGATCCGGAGGGATTGAGCTATGGCTACACCTTC. Protein product: CASSQDPEGLSYGYTF.

V is TRBV9 and J is TRBJ2-2; D may be TRBD2 (5 bases). CDR3 length: 14 residues. Germline-derived CDR1 and CDR2 are SGDLS and YYNGEE. The V end lost 4 bases, the J end lost 7 bases, and 14 bases lay between the germline ends. In DNA, the CDR3 is TGTGCCAGCAGCCCCGGGGTTTGGGACGGGGAGCTGTTTTTT. Translated, it gives CASSPGVWDGELFF.

The rearrangement uses TRBV11-2 and TRBJ2-3, with no clear D. CDR3 length: 16 residues. Germline V gives CDR1 SGHAT, CDR2 FQNNGV. Trimming took off 1 base at V and 6 bases at J, with 17 bases between the two ends. CDR3 DNA sequence: TGTGCCAGCAGCTTAGGTCTGGGCATAGACCGGGATACGCAGTATTTT. As protein: CASSLGLGIDRDTQYF.

The CDR3 DNA is TGTGCCAGCAGTTCGGACAGGAGCTCCCGAAGGACTGAAGCTTTCTTT. It encodes CASSSDRSSRRTEAFF. V and J are TRBV27 and TRBJ1-1; 7 nucleotides align to TRBD1. The CDR3 loop spans 16 amino acids. Germline loops: CDR1 MNHEY, CDR2 SMNVEV (reference sequence). The J segment lost 5 bases and the V segment lost 4 bases, leaving 13 bases of the junction unmatched.

The rearrangement uses TRBV5-1 and TRBJ1-4; D uncertain. This CDR3 spans 15 amino acids. Germline V lookup: CDR1 SGHRS, CDR2 YFSETQ. Trimming took 0 bases from V and 6 from J, leaving 12 bases between them. In DNA, the CDR3 is TGCGCCAGCAGCTTGGCCGGGCGGGAGTATGAAAAACTGTTTTTT. It is translated as CASSLAGREYEKLFF.

This rearrangement joins TRBV27 to TRBJ1-5, with 7 nucleotides matching TRBD1. Germline assignment: CDR1 MNHEY and CDR2 SMNVEV (reference sequence). The V and J ends lost 1 base and 2 bases, in that order; junction bases with no gene match: 5. This CDR3 comprises 16 residues. CDR3 nucleotide sequence: TGTGCCAGCAGTTTATTTTCTGACAGGGGCAATCAGCCCCAGCATTTT. It yields the protein CASSLFSDRGNQPQHF.

The rearrangement joins TRBV7-2 to TRBJ2-2; D possibly corresponds to TRBD2 (6 bases). Germline V lookup: CDR1 SGHTA, CDR2 FQGNSA. CDR3 length: 14 amino acids. V was clipped by 1 base and J by 13 bases, with 16 bases between them. CDR3 loop: CASSLGLDYPLLFF. DNA of the CDR3: TGTGCCAGCAGCTTAGGATTGGACTACCCCCTGCTGTTTTTT.

The J gene is TRBJ1-4, the V gene TRBV5-1; D may be TRBD1 (6 bases). V dropped 6 bases and J dropped 6 bases, with 15 bases sitting between them. This CDR3 is built from 14 residues. Germline V gene sequence: CDR1 SGHRS, CDR2 YFSETQ. The CDR3 DNA reads as TGCGCCAGCAAGCCGGGGACATTATATGAAAAACTGTTTTTT. Translating gives CASKPGTLYEKLFF.

The CDR3, as DNA: TGTGCCAGCGGTGGTTCTAGTCTAGAGACCCAGTACTTC. Amino acid sequence: CASGGSSLETQYF. The chain recombines TRBV2 with TRBJ2-5, with D hard to call. Per the germline V gene, CDR1 is SNHLY and CDR2 is FYNNEI. Deletions cut 8 bases from V and 4 bases from J, with 14 bases between. CDR3 length equals 13 residues.

This rearrangement joins TRBV5-1 to TRBJ2-3; TRBD2 matches at 16 bases. Germline CDR1 reads SGHRS; CDR2 reads YFSETQ. Trimming at V came to 5 bases and at J to 6 bases, leaving 9 bases not matched to a gene. There are 17 residues in the CDR3. CDR3 bases: TGCGCCAGCAGATATCCCACGGGACTAGCGGGGGGGGATACGCAGTATTTT. Its protein is CASRYPTGLAGGDTQYF.

This CDR3 is CASSGWGQGSGYTF. CDR3 DNA: TGTGCCAGCAGTGGTTGGGGACAGGGTAGTGGCTACACCTTC. The J gene is TRBJ1-2, the V gene TRBV2; 9 positions agree with TRBD1. The CDR3 has 14 residues. V was clipped by 4 bases and J by 7 bases; unmatched bases: 7. The V gene's germline CDR1 is SNHLY and CDR2 FYNNEI.

V and J are TRBV18 and TRBJ2-3; D gene ambiguous. V was trimmed by 11 bases and J by 2 bases, leaving 11 bases between them. This CDR3 region has 12 residues. Per the germline V gene, CDR1 is KGHSH and CDR2 is LQKENI. The CDR3 DNA is TGTGCCGGCGGAACATACACAGATACGCAGTATTTT. It translates to CAGGTYTDTQYF.

The chain combines TRBV18 with TRBJ2-7; D is perhaps TRBD1 (6 bases). The germline V and J ends were trimmed by 2 bases and 3 bases, with 14 bases remaining between them. The CDR3 has 15 residues. CDR1 is KGHSH and CDR2 is LQKENI in the germline V gene. CDR3 protein: CASSPFAGDFYEQYF. Written as DNA, the CDR3 is TGTGCCAGCTCACCATTTGCAGGGGATTTCTACGAGCAGTACTTC.

The chain employs TRBV7-6 and TRBJ2-7; TRBD2 agrees at 9 bases. Trimming removed 1 base from V and 1 base from J; junction bases left unmatched: 11. CDR3 length equals 18 residues. Germline lookup yields CDR1 SGHVS and CDR2 FNYEAQ. CDR3 residues: CASSLGVLAGQYSYEQYF. Here the CDR3 DNA reads TGTGCCAGCAGCTTAGGGGTGCTAGCGGGGCAATATTCCTACGAGCAGTACTTC.

The sample holds one count of this clone. CDR3 in amino acids: CASSTPAGAQGETQYF. The CDR3, as DNA: TGTGCCAGCAGTACACCCGCAGGGGCGCAGGGCGAGACCCAGTACTTC. V is TRBV2 and J is TRBJ2-5; D is perhaps TRBD1 (6 bases). V was pared by 5 bases and J by 5 bases, with 21 bases between. Germline CDR1 is SNHLY and CDR2 is FYNNEI. There are 16 residues in the CDR3.

The rearrangement joins TRBV9 to TRBJ2-3; a weak D match, TRBD2 (6 bases). CDR3 length equals 13 residues. The ends were cut back, 7 bases at V and 7 bases at J, with 16 bases in the middle. Germline CDR1 is SGDLS and CDR2 is YYNGEE. The CDR3, as DNA: TGTGCCAGCGAAAGGGTAGGCGGGAATACGCAGTATTTT. Amino acids: CASERVGGNTQYF.

The genes are TRBV11-2 and TRBJ1-1; a possible D gene is TRBD1 (5 bases). The ends were cut back, 1 base at V and 0 bases at J, with 9 bases in the middle. Germline V gene sequence: CDR1 SGHAT, CDR2 FQNNGV. The length of the CDR3 is 15 residues. CDR3 coding DNA: TGTGCCAGCAGCTTAGTGCGGGGGGTGAACACTGAAGCTTTCTTT. Residues: CASSLVRGVNTEAFF. Supplemented by reference TRBV11-2 and TRBJ1-1, the full variable domain reads EAGVAQSPRYKIIEKRQSVAFWCNPISGHATLYWYQQILGQGPKLLIQFQNNGVVDDSQLPKDRFSAERLKGVDSTLKIQPAKLEDSAVYLCASSLVRGVNTEAFFGQGTRLTVV.

The chain has TRBV5-1 and TRBJ1-2, with D unclear. V was shortened by 4 bases and J by 4 bases, with 14 bases between the two germline ends. The length of the CDR3 is 14 residues. Germline-derived CDR1 and CDR2 are SGHRS and YFSETQ. The CDR3 is CASSTAPGGYGYTF. CDR3 sequence (DNA): TGCGCCAGCAGCACCGCCCCGGGAGGCTATGGCTACACCTTC.

V and J are TRBV27 and TRBJ2-7, with D unclear. This CDR3 has 13 residues. Trimming removed 3 bases at V and 2 bases at J, with 8 bases between. CDR1 and CDR2 (germline): MNHEY, SMNVEV (reference sequence). The CDR3 coding sequence is TGTGCCAGCAGTTTTACTGAAACCTACGAGCAGTACTTC. Protein sequence: CASSFTETYEQYF.

The genes are TRBV3-1 (or the pseudogene TRBV3-2) and TRBJ2-1; 8 bases are a match to TRBD2. The CDR3 has 18 amino acids. Germline V gene sequence: CDR1 LGHDT, CDR2 YNNKEL (reference sequence). Trimming cost V 2 bases and J 6 bases; bases outside gene matches: 15. The CDR3 sequence is CASSQWAGRGTATNEQFF. DNA for the CDR3: TGTGCCAGCAGCCAATGGGCCGGGAGGGGAACGGCGACCAATGAGCAGTTCTTC.

This chain links TRBV5-1 with TRBJ1-1; 9 nucleotides agree with TRBD1. The CDR3 totals 15 residues. Per the germline V gene, CDR1 is SGHRS and CDR2 is YFSETQ. Germline trimming cut 5 bases from V and 2 bases from J; bases unmatched to any gene: 7. The CDR3 bases are TGCGCCAGCAGAAGATGGGGACAGGGAAACACTGAAGCTTTCTTT. Encoded protein: CASRRWGQGNTEAFF.

The chain combines TRBV18 with TRBJ2-1; D not resolved. CDR1 is KGHSH, CDR2 LQKENI, per germline. The CDR3 extends over 11 amino acids. V lost 4 bases and J 4 bases, leaving 2 bases between the germline ends. The CDR3 DNA is TGTGCCAGCTCACTATACAATGAGCAGTTCTTC. This gives the protein CASSLYNEQFF.

The V call is TRBV14, the J call TRBJ2-7; TRBD1 aligns across 7 bases. Looked up from germline, CDR1 is SGHDN and CDR2 is FVKESK. The V gene end was trimmed by 4 bases and the J gene end by 2 bases; junction bases not matched to a gene: 8. This CDR3 contains 15 residues. As DNA, the CDR3 is TGTGCCAGCAGCCCCCTATCGGGACAGACCTACGAGCAGTACTTC. It translates to CASSPLSGQTYEQYF.

V usage is TRBV11-3 and J usage is TRBJ2-1, with 8 bases aligning to TRBD2. CDR3 size: 15 residues. Trimming at V came to 5 bases and at J to 4 bases, leaving 7 bases not matched to a gene. Germline-derived CDR1 and CDR2 are SGHNT and YENEEA. The CDR3 DNA reads TGTGCCAGCAGCCCCGGGGGGGGAGGGTACAATGAGCAGTTCTTC. Translation: CASSPGGGGYNEQFF. The full variable domain, rest sourced from reference TRBV11-3 and TRBJ2-1, is EAGVVQSPRYKIIEKKQPVAFWCNPISGHNTLYWYLQNLGQGPELLIRYENEEAVDDSQLPKDRFSAERLKGVDSTLKIQPAELGDSAVYLCASSPGGGGYNEQFFGPGTRLTVL.

The rearrangement links TRBV19 to TRBJ1-1; D may be TRBD1 (5 bases). Germline CDR1 LNHDA, CDR2 SQIVND (reference sequence). The CDR3 has 13 residues. The V gene lost 7 bases and the J gene lost 3 bases, with 12 bases spanning the gap. CDR3 amino acids: CASTGGTDTEAFF. The CDR3 region has the DNA TGTGCCAGTACCGGGGGGACTGACACTGAAGCTTTCTTT.

V gene TRBV18 combines with J gene TRBJ1-4; TRBD1 matches 7 bases. The CDR3 is made up of 15 amino acids. From germline, CDR1 is KGHSH and CDR2 LQKENI. Unmatched junction bases numbered 9, after V lost 4 bases and J lost 7 bases. DNA of the CDR3: TGTGCCAGCTCACTAGACAGGGATCCGAGTGAAAAACTGTTTTTT. This codes for CASSLDRDPSEKLFF.

This clone occurred once. The CDR3 reads CASSKTDRASLFF. The CDR3 nucleotides read TGTGCCAGCAGCAAGACCGACAGGGCTTCGCTGTTTTTT. This rearrangement joins TRBV7-9 to TRBJ1-4, with 7 bases identical to TRBD1. There are 13 residues in the CDR3. CDR1 and CDR2 (germline): SEHNR, FQNEAQ (reference sequence). The V segment lost 5 bases and the J segment 14 bases; nucleotides outside the gene matches: 11.